The text below deals with one T cell receptor beta chain. What it recognizes is unknown. These data belong to a study of Graves' ophthalmopathy and Graves' hyperthyroidism. The CDR3 contains 14 residues. Germline V gene lookup returns CDR1 DFQATT and CDR2 SNEGSKA (reference sequence). Trimming took off 6 bases at V and 5 bases at J, with 14 bases between the two ends. Study-wide points: With a specificity of around 76% and a sensitivity of about 71%, the model predicted ophthalmopathy progression. Discrimination between ophthalmopathy and stable hyperthyroidism by a 13-signature model showed nearly 90% sensitivity and 70% to 82% specificity. Most expanded clonotypes from thyroid (those above 0.001 frequency) were also found in blood.

Amplification from RNA transcripts yielded the TCR beta CDR3 regions. The first round was an RT-PCR with HTBI primers, and the second round was a multiplex PCR. A single record per CDR3 protein comes from TCRdb applying MiXCR to the multiplex PCR reads. This sample has 150,000 to 200,000 distinct CDR3 sequences, with 39% found just once. The chain is built from TRBV20-1 and TRBJ1-6; unclear D gene. Sample: peripheral blood. This TCR was sampled from a young man with Graves' ophthalmopathy. CDR3 bases: TGCAGTGCCGGACGCAGATCGAATAATTCACCCCTCCACTTT. This gives the protein CSAGRRSNNSPLHF.